These 16 T cell receptor beta chains share one sample of origin, sequenced in a study of blood T cell repertoires in COVID-19 (dated by TCRdb to about 2020). To prepare the library, the immunoSEQ multiplex PCR assay was applied. TCRdb took over this immuneACCESS table, retaining in-frame rearrangements with V and J assigned. Such tables are incomplete; in checked studies, under half of the missing clones stem from an unresolved V gene, and the remainder is unexplained. This sample gives about 150,000 clones in total; around 83% of them show up just once. In total, the top ten clones hold 9% to 10% of the sample. The specimen was peripheral blood. These receptor sequences come from a woman aged 45-65 years with acute or convalescent COVID-19.

The V call is TRBV19, the J call TRBJ1-5; 11 bases are a match to TRBD1. The trim removed 2 bases at V and 9 bases at J, leaving 6 bases unmatched. CDR1 and CDR2 from the germline V gene are LNHDA and SQIVND (reference sequence). The CDR3 covers 15 residues. The CDR3 region has the DNA TGTGCCAGTAGTATATCGGACAGGGGGCTGGGGCCCCAGCATTTT. Its protein product is CASSISDRGLGPQHF.

The chain employs TRBV12-3 or TRBV12-4 and TRBJ2-3, with D possibly TRBD2 on 6 matching bases. The CDR3 has 13 amino acids. With 3 bases removed from V and 5 bases from J, the gap between germline ends came to 9 bases. Written as DNA, the CDR3 is TGTGCCAGCAGTTTTATGGGGGGAGATACGCAGTATTTT. Encoded protein: CASSFMGGDTQYF.

This sequence joins TRBV5-1 and TRBJ1-4, with a possible D match to TRBD1 (5 bases). V lost 4 bases, J lost 8 bases, and 15 bases lay in between. Germline lookup yields CDR1 SGHRS and CDR2 YFSETQ. The CDR3 totals 14 residues. The CDR3 reads CASSERGVWEKLFF. The CDR3 region has the DNA TGCGCCAGCAGCGAACGGGGGGTGTGGGAAAAACTGTTTTTT.

V is TRBV10-1 and J is TRBJ1-5, with TRBD1 identical over 8 bases. V was pared by 0 bases and J by 3 bases, with 10 bases of the junction left unmatched. The CDR3 is made up of 18 amino acids. Germline V gene data show CDR1 as WNHNN and CDR2 as SYGVQD (reference sequence). The DNA for the CDR3 is TGCGCCAGCAGTGAGTCCAAGGAGGACAGGGTGGCCAATCAGCCCCAGCATTTT. It is translated as CASSESKEDRVANQPQHF.

This clone was picked up a small number of times. This chain uses TRBV4-2 with TRBJ2-7; weak D call: TRBD1 (5 bases). The V and J ends lost 4 bases and 7 bases respectively, with 17 bases between them. This CDR3 region has 14 residues. Looked up from germline, CDR1 is LGHNA and CDR2 is YNFKEQ. The CDR3 region has the DNA TGTGCCAGCAGCCCGAGTTCTAGAGCAGGGGAGCAGTACTTC. Encoded protein: CASSPSSRAGEQYF.

This clone came up once. The V call is TRBV19, the J call TRBJ2-3; no clear D. The germline V gene has CDR1 LNHDA and CDR2 SQIVND (reference sequence). V was cut by 9 bases and J by 4 bases, with 14 bases left in between. The CDR3 spans 13 residues. The chain's CDR3 is CASSRVGPDTQYF. CDR3 DNA: TGTGCCAGCTCTCGCGTGGGCCCAGATACGCAGTATTTT.

The CDR3 here is CASSFGTSVYNEQFF. The CDR3, as DNA: TGTGCCAGCAGCTTTGGGACTAGCGTATACAATGAGCAGTTCTTC. The rearrangement uses TRBV7-3 and TRBJ2-1; TRBD2 matches 10 bases. This CDR3 has 15 residues. The V gene's germline CDR1 is SGHTA and CDR2 FQGTGA. V lost 3 bases, J lost 4 bases, and 3 bases stayed unmatched. Complete variable domain (other parts from reference TRBV7-3 and TRBJ2-1): GAGVSQTPSNKVTEKGKYVELRCDPISGHTALYWYRQSLGQGPEFLIYFQGTGAADDSGLPNDRFFAVRPEGSVSTLKIQRTERGDSAVYLCASSFGTSVYNEQFFGPGTRLTVL.

The chain employs TRBV10-2 and TRBJ1-2, with TRBD1 identical over 7 bases. The CDR3 runs to 15 residues. Germline V CDR1 and CDR2: WSHSY, SAAADI. V lost 0 bases and J lost 2; bases outside the gene matches: 3. In nucleotides, the CDR3 is TGCGCCAGCAGTGAGTCCCCGGGACAGAACTATGGCTACACCTTC. This sequence encodes CASSESPGQNYGYTF.

This clone turned up a few times. The V gene is TRBV4-3, the J gene TRBJ1-2, with D perhaps matching TRBD1 (6 bases). This CDR3 has 17 amino acids. Germline CDR1 and CDR2: LGHNA and YSLEER. Trimming took off 1 base at V and 0 bases at J, with 15 bases between the two ends. The CDR3 reads CASSQGVGTYANYGYTF. CDR3 sequence (DNA): TGCGCCAGCAGCCAAGGTGTCGGGACATACGCTAACTATGGCTACACCTTC.

The V and J genes are TRBV5-5 and TRBJ1-3; 8 bases map to TRBD1. The end of the DNA aligns better with TRBJ2-2, so the J call may be wrong. The CDR3 spans 15 residues. Germline V gives CDR1 SGHKS, CDR2 YYEKEE (reference sequence). CDR3 loop: CASSLQTGEIGELFF. As DNA, the CDR3 is TGTGCCAGCAGCCTTCAGACAGGGGAAATCGGGGAGCTGTTTTTT.

This rearrangement joins TRBV7-2 to TRBJ2-5, with 9 bases aligning to TRBD1. V trimming: 5 bases; J trimming: 1 base; junction bases outside the gene matches: 8. The CDR3 is made up of 16 amino acids. Germline CDR1 is SGHTA and CDR2 is FQGNSA. The CDR3 loop reads CASSLNDRGVQETQYF. The CDR3 DNA reads as TGTGCCAGCAGCCTTAATGACAGGGGGGTCCAAGAGACCCAGTACTTC. Together with reference TRBV7-2 and TRBJ2-5, the CDR3 gives the full variable domain: GAGVSQSPSNKVTEKGKDVELRCDPISGHTALYWYRQSLGQGLEFLIYFQGNSAPDKSGLPSDRFSAERTGGSVSTLTIQRTQQEDSAVYLCASSLNDRGVQETQYFGPGTRLLVL.

A single count supports this clone. Written as DNA, the CDR3 is TGTGCCAGCAGGTTGCTAGCGGGAAGTTCCTACGAGCAGTACTTC. This sequence encodes CASRLLAGSSYEQYF. V usage is TRBV2 and J usage is TRBJ2-7; 9 bases are shared with TRBD2. The CDR3 length is 15 residues. Trimming took 6 bases from V and 1 from J; bases not matched to a gene: 7. Germline loops: CDR1 SNHLY, CDR2 FYNNEI.

The chain uses TRBV6-5 and TRBJ2-7, with a tentative D call TRBD2 (5 bases). The ends were cut back, 4 bases at V and 3 bases at J, with 16 bases in the middle. There are 15 residues in the CDR3. The germline V gene encodes CDR1 MNHEY and CDR2 SVGAGI. The chain's CDR3 is CASSLTSGPHYEQYF. The CDR3 DNA reads as TGTGCCAGCAGTTTGACGAGCGGACCTCACTACGAGCAGTACTTC.

The V gene is TRBV18, the J gene TRBJ2-5; the match to TRBD1 covers 8 bases. CDR1 and CDR2 (germline): KGHSH, LQKENI. J lost 5 bases, V lost 4 bases, and 6 bases had no gene match. This CDR3 is 14 amino acids long. The CDR3 protein is CASSLDRGWETQYF. CDR3 sequence (DNA): TGTGCCAGCTCACTAGACAGGGGCTGGGAGACCCAGTACTTC.

The chain combines TRBV7-2 with TRBJ2-7, with D unclear. The germline V gene encodes CDR1 SGHTA and CDR2 FQGNSA. This CDR3 has 15 residues. V was pared by 5 bases and J by 3 bases, with 17 bases between. The CDR3 loop reads CASSEASSIGYEQYF. In nucleotides, the CDR3 is TGTGCCAGCAGCGAGGCAAGCTCGATCGGCTACGAGCAGTACTTC. The complete variable domain, with remaining parts taken from reference TRBV7-2 and TRBJ2-7, reads GAGVSQSPSNKVTEKGKDVELRCDPISGHTALYWYRQSLGQGLEFLIYFQGNSAPDKSGLPSDRFSAERTGGSVSTLTIQRTQQEDSAVYLCASSEASSIGYEQYFGPGTRLTVT.

This clone appeared once. CDR3 coding DNA: TGTGCCAGCAGCTCGCCGGGGGGGTTCGACGAGCAGTACTTC. Amino acids: CASSSPGGFDEQYF. V and J are TRBV5-6 and TRBJ2-7; 8 nucleotides line up with TRBD2. CDR3 size: 14 residues. With 3 bases clipped from V and 5 bases from J, the junction kept 7 bases outside the gene matches. Germline CDR1 SGHDT, CDR2 YYEEEE. The full variable domain, rest sourced from reference TRBV5-6 and TRBJ2-7, is DAGVTQSPTHLIKTRGQQVTLRCSPKSGHDTVSWYQQALGQGPQFIFQYYEEEERQRGNFPDRFSGHQFPNYSSELNVNALLLGDSALYLCASSSPGGFDEQYFGPGTRLTVT.